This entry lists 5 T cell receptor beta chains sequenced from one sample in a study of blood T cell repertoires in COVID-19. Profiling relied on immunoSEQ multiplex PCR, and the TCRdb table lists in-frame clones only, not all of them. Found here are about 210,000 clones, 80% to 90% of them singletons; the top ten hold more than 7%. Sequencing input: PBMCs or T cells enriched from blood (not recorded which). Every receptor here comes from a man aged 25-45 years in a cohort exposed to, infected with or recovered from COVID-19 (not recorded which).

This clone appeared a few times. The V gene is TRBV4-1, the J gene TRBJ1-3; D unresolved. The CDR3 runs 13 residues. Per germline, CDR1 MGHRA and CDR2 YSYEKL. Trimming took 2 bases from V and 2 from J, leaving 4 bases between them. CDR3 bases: TGCGCCAGCAGCCAACTACCTGGAAACACCATATATTTT. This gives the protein CASSQLPGNTIYF.

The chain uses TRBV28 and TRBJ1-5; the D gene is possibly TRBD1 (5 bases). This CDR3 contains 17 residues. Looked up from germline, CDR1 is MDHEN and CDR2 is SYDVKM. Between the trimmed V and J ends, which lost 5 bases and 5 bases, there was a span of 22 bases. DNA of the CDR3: TGTGCCAGCAGTCTTACCGGCCCCAGGGATTTGGATCAGCCCCAGCATTTT. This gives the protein CASSLTGPRDLDQPQHF.

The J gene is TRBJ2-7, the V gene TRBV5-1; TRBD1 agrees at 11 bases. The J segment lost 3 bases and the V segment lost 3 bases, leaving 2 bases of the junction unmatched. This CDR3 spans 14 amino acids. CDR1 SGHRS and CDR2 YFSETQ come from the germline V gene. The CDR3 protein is CASSSGTGGYEQYF. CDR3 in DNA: TGCGCCAGCAGCTCCGGGACAGGGGGCTACGAGCAGTACTTC.

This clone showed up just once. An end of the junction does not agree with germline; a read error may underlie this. The DNA of the CDR3 is TGTGCCAGCCCACCAAGGCGGGGCGCTAGGGCCAGGGATAGCAATCAGCCCCAGCATTTT. Amino acids: CASPPRRGARARDSNQPQHF. This rearrangement joins TRBV18 to TRBJ1-5, with D maybe TRBD1 (5 bases). The length of the CDR3 is 20 residues. Germline assignment: CDR1 KGHSH and CDR2 LQKENI.

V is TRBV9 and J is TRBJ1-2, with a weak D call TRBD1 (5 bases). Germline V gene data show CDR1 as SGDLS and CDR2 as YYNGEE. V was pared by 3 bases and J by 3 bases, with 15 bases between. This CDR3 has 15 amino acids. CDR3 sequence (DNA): TGTGCCAGCAGCGCACAAGCCGGGACTCACTATGGCTACACCTTC. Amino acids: CASSAQAGTHYGYTF.